A selection of T cell receptor beta chains follows, all from one sample in a study of cytomegalovirus exposure and HLA in healthy donors. Here immunoSEQ multiplex PCR was the method, and the copy in TCRdb shows in-frame clones only, minus some. Here the sample spans some 170,000 clones, around nine tenths being singletons. The sample consisted of PBMCs. These receptors came from a man aged 18-30 years in good health and CMV-seropositive. CDR3s include the opening cysteine and the closing phenylalanine or tryptophan. D genes are given only for firm matches. Size tells how often a clone was seen (once, few, many) or the class of an expanded clone, and some rows leave it out.

>NA|NA|TRBJ2-7|TRBV2
TGTGCCAGCAGGAGGGTCAAGTACGAGCAGTACTTC
CASRRVKYEQYF
>NA|NA|TRBJ1-6|TRBV10-3
TGTGCCGTGGGGGGGGATCTGGACCTCCACTTT
CAVGGDLDLHF
>NA|few|TRBJ1-2|TRBV2
TGTGCCAGCAGTGAGGCCGCAGGGGCCTATGGCTACACCTTC
CASSEAAGAYGYTF
>TRBD1|NA|TRBJ2-7|TRBV7-2
TGTGCCAGCAGTCCCGACACAGGGGGCGAGCAGTACTTC
CASSPDTGGEQYF
>NA|few|TRBJ2-2|TRBV9
TGTGCCAGCAGCACGCACAGGGCGAACACCGGGGAGCTGTTTTTT
CASSTHRANTGELFF
>TRBD2|NA|TRBJ2-2|TRBV5-1
TGCGCCAGCAGCTTGGGTCCGGGACTACTCCCGAACACCGGGGAGCTGTTTTTT
CASSLGPGLLPNTGELFF
>TRBD1|medium-sized|TRBJ2-7|TRBV6-1
TGTGCCTCCCCTTCCGGGACAGACGTTTACGAGCAGTACTTC
CASPSGTDVYEQYF
>TRBD2|NA|TRBJ2-7|TRBV27
TGTGCCAGCAGCCACTTAGCGGGAGGGCCGGGGTACGAGCAGTACTTC
CASSHLAGGPGYEQYF
>NA|NA|TRBJ1-3|TRBV4-2
TGTGCCAGCAGCCAAGATCAGGGAACAGGAAACACCATATATTTT
CASSQDQGTGNTIYF
>TRBD2|NA|TRBJ2-1|TRBV5-1
TGCGCCAGCGGCCTATCACTAGCGTACAATGAGCAGTTCTTC
CASGLSLAYNEQFF
>TRBD2|NA|TRBJ2-1|TRBV29-1
TGCAGCGTTGAAGGGCGGGAGAGGTACAATGAGCAGTTCTTC
CSVEGRERYNEQFF
>TRBD1|once|TRBJ1-2|TRBV5-1
TGCGCCAGCAGCTCCACAGGGGGCACGGCTGACTACACCTTC
CASSSTGGTADYTF
>TRBD1|NA|TRBJ2-5|TRBV15
TGTGCCACCAGCAGGGACAGGGAAGGGGGCTATGGGCGCCAAGAGACCCAGTACTTC
CATSRDREGGYGRQETQYF
>TRBD2|NA|TRBJ2-7|TRBV7-2
TGTGCCAGCAGCTCCCGGACGGGAGGGAACGAGCAGTACTTC
CASSSRTGGNEQYF
>NA|NA|TRBJ2-7|TRBV6-1
TGTGCCAGCAGTGAATGGGCCCCCGAGATCTACGAGCAGTACTTC
CASSEWAPEIYEQYF
>NA|NA|TRBJ1-2|TRBV19
TGTGCCAGCTTCGGAGGAGTTGGCTCCGGCTACACCTTC
CASFGGVGSGYTF
>TRBD1|once|TRBJ1-1|TRBV6-5
TGTGCCAGCAGTTCCGGACAGGGGGCGACTGAAGCTTTCTTT
CASSSGQGATEAFF
>NA|NA|TRBJ1-4|TRBV5-1
TGCGCCAGCAGCAGGACACCGGGACTCCTTACAACTAATGAAAAACTGTTTTTT
CASSRTPGLLTTNEKLFF
>NA|NA|TRBJ1-2|TRBV9
TGTGCCAGCAGTAGCACTGACCAGGGGAGTAGCTACACCTTC
CASSSTDQGSSYTF
>NA|NA|TRBJ2-1|TRBV6-1
TGTGCCTGCAGGGGGGGGGCGAACAATGAGCAGTTCTTC
CACRGGANNEQFF
>TRBD1|NA|TRBJ1-5|TRBV7-8
TGTGCCAGCAGCCCGACAGGGACCAATCAGCCCCAGCATTTT
CASSPTGTNQPQHF
>NA|NA|TRBJ2-7|TRBV27
TGTGCCAGCAGTTTGGGCAGAACCTACGAGCAGTACTTC
CASSLGRTYEQYF
>TRBD1|NA|TRBJ1-3|TRBV19
TGTGCCAGTAGTTTCCGGACAGGGCGCTCTGGAAACACCATATATTTT
CASSFRTGRSGNTIYF
>NA|NA|TRBJ1-1|TRBV19
TGTGCCAGTAGTGCTACAGAGGAAGCTTTCTTT
CASSATEEAFF
>NA|NA|TRBJ1-5|TRBV7-9
TGTGCCAGCAGCTTAGGAACGGGCGGGAATCAGCCCCAGCATTTT
CASSLGTGGNQPQHF
>NA|once|TRBJ2-1|TRBV21-1
TGTGCCAGCAGCAAAGCGAGCACTAGCGGATCCAATGAGCAGTTCTTC
CASSKASTSGSNEQFF
>NA|NA|TRBJ1-5|TRBV4-2
TGTGCCAGCAGCCCCTACTGGACAGCTGATCAGCCCCAGCATTTT
CASSPYWTADQPQHF
>NA|once|TRBJ2-1|TRBV29-1
TGCAGCGTTGATATCGCGAACTCCTACAATGAGCAGTTCTTC
CSVDIANSYNEQFF